These 30 T cell receptor beta chains were all obtained from the same sample, sequenced in a study of blood T cell repertoires in COVID-19. Produced via immunoSEQ multiplex PCR; TCRdb's table is partial and in-frame only. This table holds about 190,000 clones, less than 80% found once. Sequencing was performed on peripheral blood. These receptors came from a woman between 45 and 65 years old with acute or convalescent COVID-19.

The chain links TRBV6-5 to TRBJ1-3, with D possibly matching TRBD1 (6 bases). This CDR3 is built from 15 residues. In germline, CDR1 is MNHEY, CDR2 SVGAGI. Trimming cost V 8 bases and J 0 bases, with 14 bases left between them. The CDR3 coding sequence is TGTGCCAGCGGAGATACAGGGACCTCTGGAAACACCATATATTTT. Amino acids: CASGDTGTSGNTIYF.

The table lists this clone with a few counts. The J gene is TRBJ2-1, the V gene TRBV9, with 13 bases that match TRBD2. The V gene end was trimmed by 0 bases and the J gene end by 8 bases; junction bases not matched to a gene: 8. Looked up from germline, CDR1 is SGDLS and CDR2 is YYNGEE. The CDR3 extends over 17 amino acids. As DNA, the CDR3 is TGTGCCAGCAGCGTAGAACTAGCGGGAGGGCCTCGGGATGAGCAGTTCTTC. It yields the protein CASSVELAGGPRDEQFF.

The V gene is TRBV12-3 or TRBV12-4, the J gene TRBJ1-5; TRBD1 matches 9 bases. The CDR3 contains 13 residues. J gave up 4 bases and V 6 bases, and 1 base lay outside the gene matches. The CDR3 DNA sequence: TGTGCCAGCAGGACAGGGGGGAATCAGCCCCAGCATTTT. It translates to CASRTGGNQPQHF.

The chain recombines TRBV9 with TRBJ2-1; weak D call: TRBD2 (6 bases). The CDR3 is 15 residues long. Germline-derived CDR1 and CDR2 are SGDLS and YYNGEE. V gave up 3 bases and J gave up 7 bases, with 17 bases separating them. CDR3 bases: TGTGCCAGCAGCGCCCAGGGAGAAGGGAGGAATGAGCAGTTCTTC. It encodes CASSAQGEGRNEQFF.

The chain links TRBV2 to TRBJ1-5; weak D call: TRBD1 (6 bases). Germline CDR1 reads SNHLY; CDR2 reads FYNNEI. V was trimmed by 3 bases and J by 7 bases, leaving 13 bases between them. CDR3 length equals 14 residues. CDR3 coding DNA: TGTGCCAGCAGTGAGGGCCAGGGGCTGCAGCCCCAGCATTTT. Translating gives CASSEGQGLQPQHF. Variable domain in full (rest from reference TRBV2 and TRBJ1-5): EPEVTQTPSHQVTQMGQEVILRCVPISNHLYFYWYRQILGQKVEFLVSFYNNEISEKSEIFDDQFSVERPDGSNFTLKIRSTKLEDSAMYFCASSEGQGLQPQHFGDGTRLSIL.

The CDR3 here is CASSLFDRGRETQYF. In DNA form, the CDR3 reads TGTGCCAGCAGCTTGTTCGACAGGGGGCGGGAGACCCAGTACTTC. The chain carries TRBV5-4 and TRBJ2-5; 10 bases align to TRBD1. The germline CDR1 and CDR2 sequences are SGHNT and YYREEE (reference sequence). The CDR3 contains 15 residues. After removal of 1 base from V and 5 bases from J, the junction contained 5 bases not matched to a gene.

Note on this clone: This sample also contains other DNA sequences that code for the same CDR3. The rearrangement links TRBV11-2 to TRBJ2-1, with D possibly matching TRBD1 (5 bases). Germline V gene data show CDR1 as SGHAT and CDR2 as FQNNGV. The CDR3 has 16 amino acids. V was clipped by 3 bases and J by 0 bases, with 12 bases between them. DNA of the CDR3: TGTGCCAGCAGCTTGGGGCAGGCCTACTCCTACAATGAGCAGTTCTTC. Translating it yields CASSLGQAYSYNEQFF. The whole variable domain, filled in from reference TRBV11-2 and TRBJ2-1, reads EAGVAQSPRYKIIEKRQSVAFWCNPISGHATLYWYQQILGQGPKLLIQFQNNGVVDDSQLPKDRFSAERLKGVDSTLKIQPAKLEDSAVYLCASSLGQAYSYNEQFFGPGTRLTVL.

This rearrangement joins TRBV6-5 to TRBJ2-3; a possible D gene is TRBD1 (6 bases). The CDR3 has 14 amino acids. V lost 7 bases and J 3 bases, leaving 14 bases between the germline ends. Germline V lookup: CDR1 MNHEY, CDR2 SVGAGI. The CDR3: CASNQGIRTDTQYF. The CDR3 region has the DNA TGTGCCAGCAATCAGGGGATAAGGACAGATACGCAGTATTTT.

The chain recombines TRBV2 with TRBJ1-1; 10 bases fit TRBD1. The CDR3 loop spans 14 amino acids. With 8 bases clipped from V and 6 bases from J, the junction kept 9 bases outside the gene matches. Germline values: CDR1 SNHLY, CDR2 FYNNEI. The CDR3 DNA sequence: TGTGCCAGCGGCCGGGACAGGGGAAAATCTGAAGCTTTCTTT. It encodes CASGRDRGKSEAFF.

The chain couples TRBV6-5 to TRBJ1-1, with 7 bases fitting TRBD1. The CDR3 consists of 13 residues. Germline V gene sequence: CDR1 MNHEY, CDR2 SVGAGI. With 8 bases clipped from V and 7 bases from J, the junction kept 10 bases outside the gene matches. The CDR3 nucleotides read TGTGCCAGCTACGCACAGGGGCATAATGAAGCTTTCTTT. It is translated as CASYAQGHNEAFF.

This chain connects TRBV4-3 to TRBJ2-3, with TRBD2 matching 14 bases. The CDR3 is 18 amino acids. Germline CDR1 is LGHNA and CDR2 is YSLEER. J was trimmed by 1 base and V by 3 bases; bases with no gene match: 6. The CDR3 sequence: CASSQGLAGELGTDTQYF. The CDR3 DNA sequence: TGCGCCAGCAGCCAGGGACTAGCGGGAGAATTAGGCACAGATACGCAGTATTTT.

This clone was seen more than once but under ten times. The rearrangement links TRBV18 to TRBJ1-4; maybe TRBD1 (6 bases). V dropped 8 bases and J dropped 4 bases, with 11 bases sitting between them. Germline V gives CDR1 KGHSH, CDR2 LQKENI. CDR3 length equals 13 residues. The CDR3 sequence: CASQQGNNEKLFF. The CDR3, as DNA: TGTGCCAGCCAACAGGGAAATAATGAAAAACTGTTTTTT.

This clone has just a few counts. The chain links TRBV19 to TRBJ2-2; 7 nucleotides line up with TRBD2. Trimming at V came to 2 bases and at J to 2 bases, leaving 5 bases not matched to a gene. The CDR3 spans 16 residues. Germline-derived CDR1 and CDR2 are LNHDA and SQIVND (reference sequence). The CDR3 bases are TGTGCCAGTAGTATACGCGGGAGCGGTAACACCGGGGAGCTGTTTTTT. Protein sequence: CASSIRGSGNTGELFF.

The genes are TRBV27 and TRBJ1-6; D gene uncertain. Germline CDR1 reads MNHEY; CDR2 reads SMNVEV (reference sequence). This CDR3 comprises 14 residues. V shed 5 bases and J shed 5 bases, with 10 bases lying between them. The CDR3 region has the DNA TGTGCCAGCAGTCGGACTACCAATAATTCACCCCTCCACTTT. This translates into CASSRTTNNSPLHF.

This chain joins TRBV5-5 and TRBJ2-1, with TRBD2 identical over 8 bases. Per the germline V gene, CDR1 is SGHKS and CDR2 is YYEKEE (reference sequence). The CDR3 sequence is 15 residues long. After removal of 1 base from V and 0 bases from J, the junction contained 0 bases not matched to a gene. CDR3 in amino acids: CASSLSGGSYNEQFF. CDR3 coding DNA: TGTGCCAGCAGCTTGAGCGGGGGCTCCTACAATGAGCAGTTCTTC.

This sequence joins TRBV5-6 and TRBJ2-7, with TRBD2 as a possible D gene (5 bases). The CDR3 spans 15 residues. Germline V gene lookup returns CDR1 SGHDT and CDR2 YYEEEE. Between the trimmed V and J ends, which lost 2 bases and 2 bases, there was a span of 14 bases. CDR3 loop: CASSFDPAATYEQYF. Written as DNA, the CDR3 is TGTGCCAGCAGCTTTGACCCAGCGGCCACCTACGAGCAGTACTTC.

The chain carries TRBV11-2 and TRBJ2-1, with D hard to call. Germline assignment: CDR1 SGHAT and CDR2 FQNNGV. Trimming pared 6 bases from V and 10 bases from J, leaving 13 bases between. This CDR3 has 12 amino acids. The CDR3: CASRFNTEEQFF. CDR3 nucleotide sequence: TGTGCCAGCAGATTCAATACAGAAGAGCAGTTCTTC.

The chain employs TRBV28 and TRBJ1-2, with a possible D match to TRBD1 (6 bases). This CDR3 comprises 15 residues. Germline loops: CDR1 MDHEN, CDR2 SYDVKM. V was pared by 4 bases and J by 2 bases, with 14 bases between. CDR3 coding DNA: TGTGCCAGCAGTTCCCCCCCCGACAGGAACTATGGCTACACCTTC. It encodes CASSSPPDRNYGYTF.

V is TRBV27 and J is TRBJ1-6, with D possibly matching TRBD1 (6 bases). Trimming took off 5 bases at V and 5 bases at J, with 13 bases between the two ends. In germline, CDR1 is MNHEY, CDR2 SMNVEV (reference sequence). The CDR3 totals 15 residues. The CDR3 DNA reads as TGTGCCAGCAGTCCTTGGACAGTTGATAATTCACCCCTCCACTTT. It yields the protein CASSPWTVDNSPLHF.

The J gene is TRBJ2-2, the V gene TRBV5-4, with TRBD1 matching over 8 bases. Germline V gives CDR1 SGHNT, CDR2 YYREEE (reference sequence). J gave up 1 base and V 0 bases, and 5 bases lay outside the gene matches. The CDR3 is 17 residues long. The CDR3 protein is CASSLGSRGRNTGELFF. DNA for the CDR3: TGTGCCAGCAGCTTGGGGTCCAGGGGGCGGAACACCGGGGAGCTGTTTTTT. Together with reference TRBV5-4 and TRBJ2-2, the CDR3 gives the full variable domain: ETGVTQSPTHLIKTRGQQVTLRCSSQSGHNTVSWYQQALGQGPQFIFQYYREEENGRGNFPPRFSGLQFPNYSSELNVNALELDDSALYLCASSLGSRGRNTGELFFGEGSRLTVL.

The gene calls are TRBV7-9 and TRBJ2-7; D unresolved. The CDR3 extends over 14 amino acids. Germline CDR1 SEHNR, CDR2 FQNEAQ (reference sequence). The germline V and J ends were trimmed by 5 bases and 0 bases, with 11 bases remaining between them. This CDR3 reads CASSLVESSYEQYF. As DNA, the CDR3 is TGTGCCAGCAGCCTAGTGGAGAGCTCCTACGAGCAGTACTTC.

The chain has TRBV7-2 and TRBJ2-1; 10 nucleotides align to TRBD2. The CDR3 runs to 14 residues. V trimming: 4 bases; J trimming: 10 bases; junction bases outside the gene matches: 7. CDR1 is SGHTA, CDR2 FQGNSA, per germline. CDR3 coding DNA: TGTGCCAGCAGCTCCTGGACTAGCGGTTGGGAGCAGTTCTTC. Its protein product is CASSSWTSGWEQFF.

CDR3 protein: CSVDEGGSGANVLTF. CDR3 coding DNA: TGCAGCGTTGATGAAGGAGGGTCCGGGGCCAACGTCCTGACTTTC. The chain recombines TRBV29-1 with TRBJ2-6; a possible D gene is TRBD2 (6 bases). V lost 3 bases to trimming and J lost 4 bases, with 13 bases between them. The CDR3 is 15 amino acids. The germline gives CDR1 SQVTM, CDR2 ANQGSEA.

The chain joins TRBV9 to TRBJ2-7, with 12 bases fitting TRBD2. There are 15 residues in the CDR3. V lost 2 bases and J lost 2; bases outside the gene matches: 2. Germline assignment: CDR1 SGDLS and CDR2 YYNGEE. The chain's CDR3 is CASSVTSGGPYEQYF. The CDR3 DNA is TGTGCCAGCAGCGTGACTAGCGGGGGACCCTACGAGCAGTACTTC.

The V and J genes are TRBV11-2 and TRBJ2-7, with D possibly matching TRBD2 (5 bases). V lost 2 bases to trimming and J lost 7 bases, with 12 bases between them. Per the germline V gene, CDR1 is SGHAT and CDR2 is FQNNGV. This CDR3 region has 13 residues. CDR3: CASSLQPQREQYF. The DNA of the CDR3 is TGTGCCAGCAGCTTACAGCCCCAGCGGGAGCAGTACTTC.

The gene calls are TRBV21-1 and TRBJ2-5; the table's D call, TRBD2, has no DNA check behind it. TRBV21-1 constitutes a pseudogene. The length of the CDR3 is 16 residues. The CDR3 region is CASSLRHYPPQETQYF. DNA of the CDR3: TGTGCCAGCAGCCTACGTCACTACCCCCCACAAGAGACCCAGTACTTC.

As concerns this clone: The same CDR3 is also encoded by other DNA sequences in this sample. The rearrangement links TRBV7-2 to TRBJ2-7; 10 bases agree with TRBD2. V lost 1 base to trimming and J lost 4 bases; unmatched junction nucleotides: 4. CDR1 and CDR2 from the germline V gene are SGHTA and FQGNSA. The CDR3 is 15 residues long. CDR3 residues: CASSLELAGTYEQYF. As DNA, the CDR3 is TGTGCCAGCAGCTTAGAACTAGCGGGGACATACGAGCAGTACTTC.

The CDR3 here is CASSSSGTQYF. The CDR3 bases are TGTGCCAGCAGTTCCTCCGGGACCCAGTACTTC. V is TRBV28 and J is TRBJ2-5, with D uncertain. Germline V CDR1 and CDR2: MDHEN, SYDVKM. Trimming pared 4 bases from V and 7 bases from J, leaving 7 bases between. This CDR3 has 11 residues.

V and J are TRBV12-3 or TRBV12-4 and TRBJ2-1; 8 bases align to TRBD2. This CDR3 is 13 amino acids long. Germline trimming cut 7 bases from V and 10 bases from J; bases unmatched to any gene: 9. The CDR3 sequence is CASTPGLVGEQFF. CDR3 nucleotides: TGTGCCAGCACCCCGGGACTAGTAGGAGAGCAGTTCTTC.

V usage is TRBV29-1 and J usage is TRBJ1-1; perhaps TRBD1 as D (6 bases). The CDR3 has 13 residues. Between the trimmed V and J ends, which lost 6 bases and 5 bases, there was a span of 16 bases. CDR1 and CDR2 from the germline V gene are SQVTM and ANQGSEA. The CDR3 DNA follows: TGCAGCGTGAGGACAGCAACAAGGACTGAAGCTTTCTTT. Translated, it gives CSVRTATRTEAFF.